This TCR beta chain stems from a study of patients and donors after allogeneic stem cell transplantation. CDR3 size: 13 residues. The V gene's germline CDR1 is MNHNS and CDR2 SASEGT. V lost 10 bases and J 1 base, leaving 14 bases between the germline ends. TCRdb redid the calling of the RT-PCR reads with MiXCR, one entry per CDR3 protein. In the table there are about a million distinct CDR3 sequences, around 17% of which are singletons. This clonotype was seen a handful of times. This clonotype was sampled from a human donor who was either an allogeneic HSCT recipient or a stem cell or donor lymphocyte infusion donor (not recorded which). It is not recorded whose cells these are; they may come from a transplant donor. Sequencing used blood, either unsorted or a sorted T cell fraction (not recorded which). The V call is TRBV6-1, the J call TRBJ2-7; weak D call: TRBD2 (7 bases). The CDR3, as DNA: TGTGCCACAGGGGTGGGGGGGTCCTACGAGCAGTACTTC. This codes for CATGVGGSYEQYF.